This T cell receptor beta chain was documented in a study of identical twins. Overall study results and limits: Analyses based on zero insertions could be partly confounded by invariant MAIT and iNKT cells.

Comment on this clonotype: The target antigen is unknown.

TCRdb used MiXCR to reprocess the 5' RACE reads, holding one entry per CDR3 protein. The repertoire holds about 730,000 distinct CDR3 sequences, with over 20% as singletons. This CDR3 is built from 15 residues. Per germline, CDR1 SGHDT and CDR2 YYEEEE. V dropped 4 bases and J dropped 5; count of bases not matched to a gene: 9. A further study also used this sample, focusing on T cells expressing NK-cell markers. This second study says: It was sorted CD3+CD56+NKG2C+, CD3+CD56+NKG2C- and CD3+CD56-NKG2C+ T cells that supplied the TCR beta repertoires. Each of roughly six donors carried dominant NKG2C+ clonotypes accounting for about 1.0-8% of CD8+ T cells.

The material sequenced was PBMCs. The genes are TRBV5-6 and TRBJ1-2; 9 bases match TRBD1. The clonotype was recovered from a woman aged 18-29 years in good health. CDR3 coding DNA: TGTGCCAGCAGCAGTACGGGACAGGGAGAATATGGCTACACCTTC. It is translated as CASSSTGQGEYGYTF.